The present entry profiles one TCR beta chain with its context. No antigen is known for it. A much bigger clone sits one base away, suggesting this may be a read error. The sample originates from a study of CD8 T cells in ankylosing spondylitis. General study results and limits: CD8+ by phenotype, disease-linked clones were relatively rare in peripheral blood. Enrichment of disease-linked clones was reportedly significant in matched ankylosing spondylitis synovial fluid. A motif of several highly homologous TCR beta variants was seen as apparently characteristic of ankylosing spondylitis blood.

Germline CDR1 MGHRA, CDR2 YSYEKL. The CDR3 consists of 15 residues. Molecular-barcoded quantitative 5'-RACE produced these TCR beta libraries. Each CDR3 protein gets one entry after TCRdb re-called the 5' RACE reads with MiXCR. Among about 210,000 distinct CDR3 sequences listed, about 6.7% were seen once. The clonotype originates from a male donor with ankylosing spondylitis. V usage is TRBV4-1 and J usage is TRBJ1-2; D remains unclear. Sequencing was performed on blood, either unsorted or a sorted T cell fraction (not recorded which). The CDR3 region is CASSQGQLFIYGYIF. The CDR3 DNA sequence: TGCGCCAGCAGCCAAGGGCAGCTATTTATCTATGGCTACATCTTC.